The 13 T cell receptor beta chains below come from one sample, sequenced in a study of cytomegalovirus exposure and HLA in healthy donors. It was with 60 Vbeta and 13 Jbeta primers that the PCR ran. The protocol was immunoSEQ multiplex PCR, while the TCRdb copy is restricted to in-frame clones and leaves out a portion. The repertoire holds about 160,000 clones, with more than 80% as singletons. The source material was PBMCs. Source of these receptors: a male donor in good health and CMV-seronegative.

This clone was seen a few times. The CDR3: CASRGTGDYEQYF. The CDR3 DNA is TGCGCCAGCAGGGGGACAGGGGACTACGAGCAGTACTTC. The V gene is TRBV10-1, the J gene TRBJ2-7; 10 nucleotides line up with TRBD1. This CDR3 spans 13 amino acids. The germline V gene has CDR1 WNHNN and CDR2 SYGVQD (reference sequence). The V segment lost 6 bases and the J segment 3 bases; nucleotides outside the gene matches: 2.

The J gene is TRBJ1-2, the V gene TRBV29-1; D perhaps matches TRBD1 (5 bases). Germline CDR1 SQVTM, CDR2 ANQGSEA. The CDR3 sequence is 12 residues long. Trimming took 4 bases from V and 1 from J, leaving 7 bases between them. The CDR3: CSVGQGNYGYTF. The CDR3 DNA reads as TGCAGCGTTGGTCAGGGTAACTATGGCTACACCTTC.

V gene TRBV19 combines with J gene TRBJ1-1; no firm D call. This CDR3 contains 15 residues. Deletions cut 4 bases from V and 4 bases from J, with 16 bases between. The germline V gene has CDR1 LNHDA and CDR2 SQIVND (reference sequence). The chain's CDR3 is CASSTQSTPGTEAFF. CDR3 coding DNA: TGTGCCAGTAGTACCCAATCGACGCCGGGCACTGAAGCTTTCTTT.

V and J are TRBV2 and TRBJ1-1, with TRBD1 matching 8 bases. The trim removed 4 bases at V and 4 bases at J, leaving 2 bases unmatched. This CDR3 has 13 residues. Germline-derived CDR1 and CDR2 are SNHLY and FYNNEI. The CDR3 DNA sequence: TGTGCCAGCAGTGGGACAGGGACCACTGAAGCTTTCTTT. Its protein is CASSGTGTTEAFF.

V usage is TRBV10-3 and J usage is TRBJ2-2, with TRBD1 identical over 8 bases. After removal of 9 bases from V and 2 bases from J, the junction contained 5 bases not matched to a gene. There are 14 residues in the CDR3. Germline V CDR1 and CDR2: ENHRY, SYGVKD. The CDR3 DNA sequence: TGTGCCATTGACAGGGGCGCAAACACCGGGGAGCTGTTTTTT. It codes for CAIDRGANTGELFF.

This chain uses TRBV6-5 with TRBJ1-1; D not resolved. V lost 4 bases and J lost 0, with 6 bases in between. The CDR3 contains 13 residues. The germline V gene encodes CDR1 MNHEY and CDR2 SVGAGI. For the CDR3, the DNA is TGTGCCAGCAGTTCTCAGATGAACACTGAAGCTTTCTTT. The encoded protein is CASSSQMNTEAFF.

The genes are TRBV5-6 and TRBJ2-1; 9 bases line up with TRBD1. This CDR3 region has 12 residues. From germline, CDR1 is SGHDT and CDR2 YYEEEE. V lost 1 base to trimming and J lost 10 bases; unmatched junction nucleotides: 0. DNA of the CDR3: TGTGCCAGCAGCTTGACAGGGGGCGAGCAGTTCTTC. It translates to CASSLTGGEQFF.

The V and J genes are TRBV6-1 and TRBJ2-5; 8 positions agree with TRBD1. J lost 5 bases, V lost 2 bases, and 10 bases had no gene match. Germline CDR1 is MNHNS and CDR2 is SASEGT. This CDR3 comprises 16 residues. CDR3 protein: CASSERAGGTGETQYF. The CDR3 DNA reads TGTGCCAGCAGTGAACGGGCAGGGGGCACTGGGGAGACCCAGTACTTC.

This chain uses TRBV29-1 with TRBJ2-3; perhaps TRBD1 as D (6 bases). Trimming took off 6 bases at V and 11 bases at J, with 12 bases between the two ends. Germline-derived CDR1 and CDR2 are SQVTM and ANQGSEA. The CDR3 has 10 residues. The CDR3 DNA is TGCAGCGTAACAGGGTGGGAGCAGTATTTT. The encoded protein is CSVTGWEQYF.

This clone was seen more than once but under ten times. The gene calls are TRBV19 and TRBJ1-2; a possible D gene is TRBD1 (6 bases). CDR3 length: 14 residues. The ends were cut back, 5 bases at V and 2 bases at J, with 12 bases in the middle. Per germline, CDR1 LNHDA and CDR2 SQIVND (reference sequence). CDR3 bases: TGTGCCAGTAGTCCGGACAGTACGAACTATGGCTACACCTTC. The encoded protein is CASSPDSTNYGYTF.

The chain links TRBV7-2 to TRBJ2-1; the D gene is possibly TRBD1 (6 bases). From germline, CDR1 is SGHTA and CDR2 FQGNSA. This CDR3 comprises 15 residues. V was trimmed by 1 base and J by 8 bases, leaving 15 bases between them. The CDR3: CASSLDPHRDYEQFF. DNA of the CDR3: TGTGCCAGCAGCTTAGACCCCCACAGGGATTATGAGCAGTTCTTC.

This clone was seen a handful of times. V is TRBV28 and J is TRBJ1-4; D is unclear. The CDR3 length is 14 residues. From germline, CDR1 is MDHEN and CDR2 SYDVKM. V lost 3 bases, J lost 0 bases, and 5 bases lay in between. CDR3 DNA sequence: TGTGCCAGCAGTTTCGGGGCAACTAATGAAAAACTGTTTTTT. Translated: CASSFGATNEKLFF.

This CDR3 reads CASSLPGLNYGYTF. The DNA of the CDR3 is TGTGCCAGCAGCCTGCCCGGACTTAACTATGGCTACACCTTC. The chain employs TRBV25-1 and TRBJ1-2; D gene unclear. CDR1 MGHDK and CDR2 SYGVNS come from the germline V gene. The germline V and J ends were trimmed by 6 bases and 1 base, with 12 bases remaining between them. The CDR3 runs to 14 residues.